Listed here is a single T cell receptor beta chain. In the original processing: Estimates of nucleated cell counts were drawn from the amplification of reference gene primers. TCRdb's copy holds only in-frame clones and misses some; the assay was immunoSEQ multiplex PCR. The DNA was the basis for D and trimming; V, J and clone size are from that table. Altogether about 60,000 clones are present, about four fifths being singletons, with the ten largest covering about 5.9%. The sample is drawn from a study of blood T cell repertoires in COVID-19. Whole-study context: The cDNA or gDNA used as material had been derived from T cells, B-cell-depleted T cells, or PBMCs.

The germline gives CDR1 SGHDT, CDR2 YYEEEE. With 3 bases removed from V and 3 bases from J, the gap between germline ends came to 8 bases. This CDR3 has 13 residues. Sample: peripheral blood. This chain joins TRBV5-6 and TRBJ2-3; a weak D match, TRBD2 (5 bases). The receptor comes from a human donor in a cohort sampled during active COVID-19. The CDR3 DNA reads TGTGCCAGCAGCTATCGGGAAACAGATACGCAGTATTTT. Protein product: CASSYRETDTQYF.